This T cell receptor (beta chain) was found in a study of blood T cell repertoires in COVID-19. Study-level information: The cDNA or gDNA used as material had been derived from T cells, B-cell-depleted T cells, or PBMCs.

Assay: immunoSEQ multiplex PCR; the TCRdb copy retains only in-frame clones and omits some. The table includes some 200,000 clones, approximately 79% detected once. Germline V gives CDR1 SGHNT, CDR2 YENEEA. Trimming pared 5 bases from V and 1 base from J, leaving 8 bases between. This CDR3 contains 13 residues. The V gene is TRBV11-3, the J gene TRBJ2-5; a possible D gene is TRBD2 (5 bases). The receptor was isolated from a woman aged 55-70 years with acute COVID-19. Input material: PBMCs or T cells enriched from blood (not recorded which). The CDR3 DNA sequence: TGTGCCAGCAGCCCCGGACTCCAAGAGACCCAGTACTTC. Encoded protein: CASSPGLQETQYF.